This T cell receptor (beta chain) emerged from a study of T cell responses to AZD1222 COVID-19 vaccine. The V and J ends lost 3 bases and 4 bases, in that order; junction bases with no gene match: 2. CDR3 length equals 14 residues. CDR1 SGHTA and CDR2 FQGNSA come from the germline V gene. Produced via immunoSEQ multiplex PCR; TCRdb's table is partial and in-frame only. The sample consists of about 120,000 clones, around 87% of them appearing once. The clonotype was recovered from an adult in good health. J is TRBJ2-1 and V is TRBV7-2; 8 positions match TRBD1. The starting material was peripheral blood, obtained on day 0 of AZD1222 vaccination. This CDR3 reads CASSFQGAYNEQFF. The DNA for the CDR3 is TGTGCCAGCAGCTTTCAGGGGGCGTACAATGAGCAGTTCTTC.